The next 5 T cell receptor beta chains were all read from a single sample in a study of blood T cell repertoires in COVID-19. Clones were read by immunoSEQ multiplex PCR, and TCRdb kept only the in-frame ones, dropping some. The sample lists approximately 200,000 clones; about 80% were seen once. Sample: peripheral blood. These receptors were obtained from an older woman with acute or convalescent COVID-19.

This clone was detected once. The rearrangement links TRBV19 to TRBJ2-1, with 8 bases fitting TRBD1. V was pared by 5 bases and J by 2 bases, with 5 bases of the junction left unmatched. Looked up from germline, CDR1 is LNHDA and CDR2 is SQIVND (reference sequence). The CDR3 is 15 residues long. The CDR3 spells CASSRAQGAYNEQFF. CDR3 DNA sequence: TGTGCCAGTAGTCGAGCACAGGGGGCCTACAATGAGCAGTTCTTC.

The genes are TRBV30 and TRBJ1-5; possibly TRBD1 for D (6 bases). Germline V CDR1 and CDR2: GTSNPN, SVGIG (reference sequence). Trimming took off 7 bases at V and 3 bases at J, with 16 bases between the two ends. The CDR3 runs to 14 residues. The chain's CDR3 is CASSRGTINQPQHF. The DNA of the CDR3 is TGTGCCTCTAGTAGGGGGACGATCAATCAGCCCCAGCATTTT.

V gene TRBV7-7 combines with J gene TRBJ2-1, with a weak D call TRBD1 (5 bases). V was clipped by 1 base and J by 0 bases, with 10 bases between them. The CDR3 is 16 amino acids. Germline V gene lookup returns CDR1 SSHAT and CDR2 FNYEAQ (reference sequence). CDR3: CASSLVFQGSYNEQFF. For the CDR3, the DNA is TGTGCCAGCAGCTTAGTCTTCCAGGGCTCCTACAATGAGCAGTTCTTC.

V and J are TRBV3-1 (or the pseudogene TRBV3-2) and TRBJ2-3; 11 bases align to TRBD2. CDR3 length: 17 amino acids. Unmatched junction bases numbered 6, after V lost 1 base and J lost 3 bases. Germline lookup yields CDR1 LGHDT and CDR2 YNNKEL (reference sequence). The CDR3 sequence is CASSQGVAGGRTDTQYF. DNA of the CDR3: TGTGCCAGCAGCCAAGGGGTAGCGGGGGGGCGAACAGATACGCAGTATTTT.

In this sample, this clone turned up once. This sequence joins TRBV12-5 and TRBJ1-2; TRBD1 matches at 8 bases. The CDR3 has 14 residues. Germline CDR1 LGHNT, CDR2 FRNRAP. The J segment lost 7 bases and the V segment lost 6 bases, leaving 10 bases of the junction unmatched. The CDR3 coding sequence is TGTGCTAGTGGGGGGACAGGTGCCCCGAGTGGCTACACCTTC. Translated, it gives CASGGTGAPSGYTF. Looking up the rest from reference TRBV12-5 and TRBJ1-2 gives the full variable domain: DARVTQTPRHKVTEMGQEVTMRCQPILGHNTVFWYRQTMMQGLELLAYFRNRAPLDDSGMPKDRFSAEMPDATLATLKIQPSEPRDSAVYFCASGGTGAPSGYTFGSGTRLTVV.